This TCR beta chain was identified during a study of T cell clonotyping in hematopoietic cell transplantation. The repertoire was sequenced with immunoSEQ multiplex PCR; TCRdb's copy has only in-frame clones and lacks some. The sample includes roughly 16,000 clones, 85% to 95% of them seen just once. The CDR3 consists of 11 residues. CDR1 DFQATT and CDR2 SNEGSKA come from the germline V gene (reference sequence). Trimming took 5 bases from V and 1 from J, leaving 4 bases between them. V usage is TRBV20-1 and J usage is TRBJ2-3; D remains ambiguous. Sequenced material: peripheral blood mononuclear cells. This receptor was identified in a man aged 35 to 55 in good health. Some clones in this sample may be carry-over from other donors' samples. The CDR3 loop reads CSARRTDTQYF. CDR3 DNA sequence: TGCAGTGCTCGCCGCACAGATACGCAGTATTTT.